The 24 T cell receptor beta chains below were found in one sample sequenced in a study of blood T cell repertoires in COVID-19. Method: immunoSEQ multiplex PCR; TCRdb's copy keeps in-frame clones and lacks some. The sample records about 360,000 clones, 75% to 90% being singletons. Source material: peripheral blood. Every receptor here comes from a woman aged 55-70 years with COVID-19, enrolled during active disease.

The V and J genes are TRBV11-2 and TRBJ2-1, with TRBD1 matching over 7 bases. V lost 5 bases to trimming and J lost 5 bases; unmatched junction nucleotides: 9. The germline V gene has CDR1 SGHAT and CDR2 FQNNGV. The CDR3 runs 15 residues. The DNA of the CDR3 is TGTGCCAGCAGCGAAACGGGACAGATTAACAATGAGCAGTTCTTC. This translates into CASSETGQINNEQFF.

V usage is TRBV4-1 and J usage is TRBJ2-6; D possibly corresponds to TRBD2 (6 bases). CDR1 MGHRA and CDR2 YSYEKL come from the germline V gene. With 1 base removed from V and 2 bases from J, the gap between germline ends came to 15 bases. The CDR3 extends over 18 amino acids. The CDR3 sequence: CASSQVQGGVAGANVLTF. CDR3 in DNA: TGCGCCAGCAGCCAAGTTCAGGGAGGTGTAGCTGGGGCCAACGTCCTGACTTTC.

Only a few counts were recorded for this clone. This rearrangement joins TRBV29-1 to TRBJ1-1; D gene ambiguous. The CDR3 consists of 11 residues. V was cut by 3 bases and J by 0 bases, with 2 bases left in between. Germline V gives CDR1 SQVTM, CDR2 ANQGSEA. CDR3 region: CSVDVNTEAFF. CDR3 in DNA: TGCAGCGTTGACGTGAACACTGAAGCTTTCTTT. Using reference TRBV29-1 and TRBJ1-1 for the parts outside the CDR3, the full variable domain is SAVISQKPSRDICQRGTSLTIQCQVDSQVTMMFWYRQQPGQSLTLIATANQGSEATYESGFVIDKFPISRPNLTFSTLTVSNMSPEDSSIYLCSVDVNTEAFFGQGTRLTVV.

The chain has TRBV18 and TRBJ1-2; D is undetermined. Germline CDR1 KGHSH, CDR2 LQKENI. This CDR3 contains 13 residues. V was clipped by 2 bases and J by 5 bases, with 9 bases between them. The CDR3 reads CASSPAEMYGYTF. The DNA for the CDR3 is TGTGCCAGCTCACCAGCGGAGATGTATGGCTACACCTTC.

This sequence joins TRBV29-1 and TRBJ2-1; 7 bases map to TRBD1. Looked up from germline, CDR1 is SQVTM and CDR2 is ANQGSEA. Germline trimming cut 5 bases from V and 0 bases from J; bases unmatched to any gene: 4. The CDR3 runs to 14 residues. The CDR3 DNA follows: TGCAGCGTTCCGGGACAGAGCTCCTACAATGAGCAGTTCTTC. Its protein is CSVPGQSSYNEQFF.

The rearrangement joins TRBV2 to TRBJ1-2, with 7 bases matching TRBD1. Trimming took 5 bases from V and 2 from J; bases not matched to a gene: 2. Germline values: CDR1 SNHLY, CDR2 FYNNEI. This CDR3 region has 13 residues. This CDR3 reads CASSPGQNYGYTF. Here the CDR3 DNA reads TGTGCCAGCAGTCCGGGACAGAACTATGGCTACACCTTC.

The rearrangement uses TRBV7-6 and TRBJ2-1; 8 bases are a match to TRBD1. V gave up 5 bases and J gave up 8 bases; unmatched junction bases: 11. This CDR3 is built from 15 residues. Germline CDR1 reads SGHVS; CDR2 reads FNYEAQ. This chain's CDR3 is CASSAGQGRVDEQFF. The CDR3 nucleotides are TGTGCCAGCAGCGCTGGACAGGGTAGGGTCGATGAGCAGTTCTTC.

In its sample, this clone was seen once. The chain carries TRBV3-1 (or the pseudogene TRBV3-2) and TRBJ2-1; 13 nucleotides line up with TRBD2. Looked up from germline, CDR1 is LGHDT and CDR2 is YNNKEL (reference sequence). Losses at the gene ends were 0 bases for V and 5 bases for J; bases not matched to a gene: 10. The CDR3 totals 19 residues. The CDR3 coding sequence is TGTGCCAGCAGCCAAGAGTCGAGGCGGACTAGCGGGGGTGACAATGAGCAGTTCTTC. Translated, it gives CASSQESRRTSGGDNEQFF.

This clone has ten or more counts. The DNA for the CDR3 is TGCGCCAGCAGCCAGGACACCTCCACTGAAGCTTTCTTT. Protein product: CASSQDTSTEAFF. The chain is built from TRBV5-1 and TRBJ1-1, with D perhaps TRBD1 (5 bases). With 4 bases removed from V and 4 bases from J, the gap between germline ends came to 11 bases. This CDR3 is 13 amino acids long. Germline V gene data show CDR1 as SGHRS and CDR2 as YFSETQ.

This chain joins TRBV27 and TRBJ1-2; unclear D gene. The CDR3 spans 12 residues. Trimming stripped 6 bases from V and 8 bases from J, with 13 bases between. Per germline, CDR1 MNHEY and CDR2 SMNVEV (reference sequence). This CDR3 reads CASRAVGKGYTF. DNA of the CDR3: TGTGCCAGCAGGGCGGTGGGTAAGGGCTACACCTTC.

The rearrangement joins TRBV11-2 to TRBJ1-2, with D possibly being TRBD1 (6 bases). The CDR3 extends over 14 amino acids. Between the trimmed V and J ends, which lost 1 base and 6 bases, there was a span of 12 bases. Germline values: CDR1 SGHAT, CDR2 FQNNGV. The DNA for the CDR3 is TGTGCCAGCAGCTTAGGTGGGGGCGCGGATGGCTACACCTTC. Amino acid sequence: CASSLGGGADGYTF.

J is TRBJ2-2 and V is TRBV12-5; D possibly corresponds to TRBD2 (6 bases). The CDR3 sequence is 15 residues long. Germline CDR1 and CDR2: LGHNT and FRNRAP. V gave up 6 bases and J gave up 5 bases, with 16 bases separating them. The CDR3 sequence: CASGPGTRKTGELFF. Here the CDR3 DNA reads TGTGCTAGTGGGCCCGGGACTCGGAAGACCGGGGAGCTGTTTTTT.

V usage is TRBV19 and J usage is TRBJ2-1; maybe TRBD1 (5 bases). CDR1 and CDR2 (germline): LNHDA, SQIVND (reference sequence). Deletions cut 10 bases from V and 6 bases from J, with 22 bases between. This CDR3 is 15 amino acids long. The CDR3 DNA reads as TGTGCCACCACCCCACGCCCCGACAGAGCCAATGAGCAGTTCTTC. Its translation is CATTPRPDRANEQFF.

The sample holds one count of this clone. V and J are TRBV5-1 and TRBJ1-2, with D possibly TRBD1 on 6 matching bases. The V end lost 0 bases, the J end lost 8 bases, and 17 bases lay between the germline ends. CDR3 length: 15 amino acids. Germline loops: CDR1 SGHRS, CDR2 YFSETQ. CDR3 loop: CASSLVGRGPLGYTF. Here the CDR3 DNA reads TGCGCCAGCAGCTTGGTCGGCAGGGGCCCCCTGGGCTACACCTTC.

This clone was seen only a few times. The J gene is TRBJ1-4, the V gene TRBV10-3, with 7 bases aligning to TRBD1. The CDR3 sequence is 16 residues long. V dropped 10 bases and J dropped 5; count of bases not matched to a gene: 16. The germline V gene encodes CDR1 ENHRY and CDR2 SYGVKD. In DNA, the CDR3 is TGTGCCACCTCCTCCGAGGGGGCAAGGGGGAATGAAAAACTGTTTTTT. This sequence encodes CATSSEGARGNEKLFF.

The CDR3: CASSLAHEPARETQYF. In DNA, the CDR3 is TGTGCCAGCAGCTTAGCGCATGAACCGGCTAGGGAGACCCAGTACTTC. The chain employs TRBV7-9 and TRBJ2-5; D not resolved. Deletions cut 0 bases from V and 5 bases from J, with 16 bases between. Germline CDR1 is SEHNR and CDR2 is FQNEAQ (reference sequence). The CDR3 length is 16 residues.

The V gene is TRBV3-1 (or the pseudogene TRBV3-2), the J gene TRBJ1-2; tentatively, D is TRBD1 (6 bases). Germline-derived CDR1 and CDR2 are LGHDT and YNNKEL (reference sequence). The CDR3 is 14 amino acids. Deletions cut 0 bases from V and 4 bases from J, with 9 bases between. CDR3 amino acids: CASSQDSRGYGYTF. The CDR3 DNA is TGTGCCAGCAGCCAAGATTCCAGGGGCTATGGCTACACCTTC.

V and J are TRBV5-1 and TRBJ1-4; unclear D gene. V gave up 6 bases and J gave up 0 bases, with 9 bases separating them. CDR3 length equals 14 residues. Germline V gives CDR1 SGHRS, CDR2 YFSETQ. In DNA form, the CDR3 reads TGCGCCAGCACCAGCGGGACAACTAATGAAAAACTGTTTTTT. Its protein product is CASTSGTTNEKLFF.

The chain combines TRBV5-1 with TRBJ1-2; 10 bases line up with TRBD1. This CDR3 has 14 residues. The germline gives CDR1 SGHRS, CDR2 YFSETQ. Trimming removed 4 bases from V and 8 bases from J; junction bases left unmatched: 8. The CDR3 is CASSPGQGEGGYTF. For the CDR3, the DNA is TGCGCCAGCAGCCCAGGACAGGGGGAAGGGGGCTACACCTTC.

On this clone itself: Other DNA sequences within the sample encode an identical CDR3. In DNA, the CDR3 is TGTGCCTGGAGTCGAGGGAACTATGGCTACACCTTC. It codes for CAWSRGNYGYTF. The chain joins TRBV30 to TRBJ1-2, with D unresolved. Per germline, CDR1 GTSNPN and CDR2 SVGIG (reference sequence). This CDR3 spans 12 amino acids. With 2 bases removed from V and 2 bases from J, the gap between germline ends came to 6 bases.

CDR3 amino acids: CASSSGSRNIQYF. The DNA for the CDR3 is TGTGCCAGCAGCTCCGGGAGCCGAAACATTCAGTACTTC. This chain uses TRBV7-2 with TRBJ2-4, with D possibly matching TRBD2 (6 bases). There are 13 residues in the CDR3. The V end was cut by 4 bases, the J end by 6 bases, with 10 bases between. The germline V gene has CDR1 SGHTA and CDR2 FQGNSA.

CDR3 bases: TGTGCCAGCAGTTACTACGGACAGGGCTATCAGCCCCAGCATTTT. It encodes CASSYYGQGYQPQHF. The chain combines TRBV5-6 with TRBJ1-5; 8 bases match TRBD1. The CDR3 has 15 amino acids. V shed 5 bases, J shed 5 bases, and the junction held 9 bases outside the gene matches. Germline values: CDR1 SGHDT, CDR2 YYEEEE. The full variable domain, its missing parts supplied by reference TRBV5-6 and TRBJ1-5, is DAGVTQSPTHLIKTRGQQVTLRCSPKSGHDTVSWYQQALGQGPQFIFQYYEEEERQRGNFPDRFSGHQFPNYSSELNVNALLLGDSALYLCASSYYGQGYQPQHFGDGTRLSIL.

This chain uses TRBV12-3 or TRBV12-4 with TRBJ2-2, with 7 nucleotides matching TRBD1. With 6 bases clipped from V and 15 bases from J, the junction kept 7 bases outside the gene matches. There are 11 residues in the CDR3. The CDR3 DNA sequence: TGTGCCAGCAGCCCGACAGGGAAGGTGTTTTTT. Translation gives CASSPTGKVFF.

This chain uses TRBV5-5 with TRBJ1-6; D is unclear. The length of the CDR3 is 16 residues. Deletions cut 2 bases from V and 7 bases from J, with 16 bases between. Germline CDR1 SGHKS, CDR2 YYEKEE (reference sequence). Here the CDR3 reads CASSFSSARGNSPLHF. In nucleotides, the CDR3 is TGTGCCAGCAGCTTTAGCTCAGCACGGGGAAATTCACCCCTCCACTTT.